These 3 T cell receptor beta chains were all obtained from the same sample, sequenced in a study of Ad26.COV2.S vaccination and SARS-CoV-2 variants. As for treatment: around 19 received Ad26.COV2.S at low or high dose, single or two shots; five or six received placebo; per-sample allocation not given. After the first vaccine or placebo injection, samples were drawn on day 63. TCRdb keeps only in-frame clones here, not all; method: immunoSEQ multiplex PCR. There are 410,000 or so clones in the sample; 75% to 95% occur only once, and about 12% lies in the top ten. The sample here was peripheral blood, taken in a trial of Ad26.COV2.S vaccine versus placebo. The receptors were gathered from a person between 18 and 59 years old who received the Ad26.COV2.S COVID-19 vaccine or a placebo.

This rearrangement joins TRBV18 to TRBJ1-2, with D hard to call. Germline CDR1 reads KGHSH; CDR2 reads LQKENI. This CDR3 region has 13 residues. Trimming stripped 2 bases from V and 3 bases from J, with 7 bases between. The chain's CDR3 is CASSPGRDYGYTF. CDR3 coding DNA: TGTGCCAGCTCACCAGGGAGGGACTATGGCTACACCTTC.

The V gene is TRBV19, the J gene TRBJ2-7; weak D call: TRBD1 (6 bases). Germline V gives CDR1 LNHDA, CDR2 SQIVND (reference sequence). The CDR3 length is 12 residues. Trimming stripped 10 bases from V and 1 base from J, with 11 bases between. In DNA form, the CDR3 reads TGTGCCACTGGCGGACAGTCCTACGAGCAGTACTTC. As protein: CATGGQSYEQYF.

The chain uses TRBV9 and TRBJ1-1; TRBD1 aligns across 8 bases. CDR1 SGDLS and CDR2 YYNGEE come from the germline V gene. The junction had 10 bases not matched to a gene; V was cut back by 5 bases and J by 7 bases. The CDR3 sequence is 14 residues long. The CDR3 DNA sequence: TGTGCCAGCAGAAAGACAGGGGATTCAATTGAAGCTTTCTTT. This gives the protein CASRKTGDSIEAFF.